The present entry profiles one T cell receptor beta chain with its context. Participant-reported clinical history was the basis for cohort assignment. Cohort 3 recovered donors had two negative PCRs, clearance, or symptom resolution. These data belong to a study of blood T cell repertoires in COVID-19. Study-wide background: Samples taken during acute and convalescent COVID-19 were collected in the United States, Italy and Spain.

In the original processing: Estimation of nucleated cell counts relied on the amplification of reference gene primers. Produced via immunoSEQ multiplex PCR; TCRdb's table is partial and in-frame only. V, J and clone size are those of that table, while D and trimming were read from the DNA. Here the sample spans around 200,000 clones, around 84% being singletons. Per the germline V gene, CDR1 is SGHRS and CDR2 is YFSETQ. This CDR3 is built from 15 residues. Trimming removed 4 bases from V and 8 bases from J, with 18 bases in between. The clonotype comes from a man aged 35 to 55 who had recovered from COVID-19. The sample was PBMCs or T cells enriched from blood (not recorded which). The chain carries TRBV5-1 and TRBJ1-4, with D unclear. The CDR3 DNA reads TGCGCCAGCAGCGGCGACGGGGTGTACGACGAAAAACTGTTTTTT. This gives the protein CASSGDGVYDEKLFF.